Presented here are 15 T cell receptor beta chains from one specimen sequenced in a study of blood T cell repertoires in COVID-19. TCRdb keeps only in-frame clones here, not all; method: immunoSEQ multiplex PCR. Found here are tens of thousands of clones, 81% of them singletons; the top ten hold around 43%. The sequencing sample was made of peripheral blood. These receptor sequences come from a man aged 80 or over with acute or convalescent COVID-19.

The chain combines TRBV19 with TRBJ2-7; 8 positions match TRBD2. This CDR3 has 15 amino acids. V shed 4 bases, J shed 1 base, and the junction held 6 bases outside the gene matches. Germline assignment: CDR1 LNHDA and CDR2 SQIVND (reference sequence). CDR3 loop: CASSRSRGGSYEQYF. CDR3 nucleotide sequence: TGTGCCAGTAGTAGGTCCCGGGGGGGGTCCTACGAGCAGTACTTC. The full variable domain, in which reference TRBV19 and TRBJ2-7 provide the parts outside the CDR3, is DGGITQSPKYLFRKEGQNVTLSCEQNLNHDAMYWYRQDPGQGLRLIYYSQIVNDFQKGDIAEGYSVSREKKESFPLTVTSAQKNPTAFYLCASSRSRGGSYEQYFGPGTRLTVT.

This rearrangement joins TRBV29-1 to TRBJ2-5, with 8 nucleotides matching TRBD2. Germline trimming cut 5 bases from V and 4 bases from J; bases unmatched to any gene: 6. This CDR3 is built from 13 residues. From germline, CDR1 is SQVTM and CDR2 ANQGSEA. DNA for the CDR3: TGCAGCGTTTCTTCGACTAGCGCAGAGACCCAGTACTTC. Amino acid sequence: CSVSSTSAETQYF.

The rearrangement uses TRBV18 and TRBJ2-1; a weak D match, TRBD2 (7 bases). CDR1 is KGHSH, CDR2 LQKENI, per germline. V gave up 1 base and J gave up 3 bases, with 16 bases separating them. The CDR3 runs to 17 residues. The CDR3 coding sequence is TGTGCCAGCTCACCACTGGGGTGGGGGGGACACTACAATGAGCAGTTCTTC. This gives the protein CASSPLGWGGHYNEQFF.

This chain uses TRBV7-9 with TRBJ1-2; 8 bases align to TRBD1. There are 13 residues in the CDR3. V gave up 5 bases and J gave up 3 bases; unmatched junction bases: 2. Germline V gene lookup returns CDR1 SEHNR and CDR2 FQNEAQ (reference sequence). The CDR3 sequence is CASSVQGDYGYTF. For the CDR3, the DNA is TGTGCCAGCAGCGTACAGGGGGACTATGGCTACACCTTC.

This rearrangement joins TRBV5-1 to TRBJ2-2; 7 bases match TRBD1. Germline-derived CDR1 and CDR2 are SGHRS and YFSETQ. This CDR3 is built from 16 residues. The trim removed 2 bases at V and 2 bases at J, leaving 6 bases unmatched. The CDR3 loop reads CASSLGGLTNTGELFF. CDR3 bases: TGCGCCAGCAGCTTAGGGGGCCTTACCAACACCGGGGAGCTGTTTTTT.

The J gene is TRBJ1-3, the V gene TRBV29-1; 7 nucleotides align to TRBD1. V gave up 7 bases and J gave up 4 bases; unmatched junction bases: 13. Per germline, CDR1 SQVTM and CDR2 ANQGSEA. CDR3 size: 15 residues. The DNA of the CDR3 is TGCAGCGCCGTTTCCGGGACAGCGGTCGGAAACACCATATATTTT. This encodes CSAVSGTAVGNTIYF.

The chain links TRBV7-2 to TRBJ2-3; TRBD2 aligns across 7 bases. With V trimmed by 4 bases and J by 1 base, 8 bases remained unmatched. This CDR3 region has 16 residues. Germline CDR1 is SGHTA and CDR2 is FQGNSA. In DNA form, the CDR3 reads TGTGCCAGCAGCTCCCAGGCGGGAGTGGGCACAGATACGCAGTATTTT. Its protein product is CASSSQAGVGTDTQYF.

This clone was detected only a few times. V is TRBV9 and J is TRBJ2-3; 7 nucleotides line up with TRBD1. Germline CDR1 SGDLS, CDR2 YYNGEE. This CDR3 contains 15 residues. Unmatched junction bases numbered 7, after V lost 4 bases and J lost 2 bases. CDR3 region: CASSLEGASTDTQYF. The CDR3 DNA is TGTGCCAGCAGCTTAGAGGGGGCCTCCACAGATACGCAGTATTTT.

The gene calls are TRBV19 and TRBJ1-3; weak D call: TRBD1 (6 bases). CDR1 and CDR2 (germline): LNHDA, SQIVND (reference sequence). The CDR3 consists of 15 residues. Trimming shortened V by 4 bases and J by 5 bases, and 15 bases separated the two germline ends. In DNA form, the CDR3 reads TGTGCCAGTAGTAGCTCCGGGACATCGAGAAACACCATATATTTT. This translates into CASSSSGTSRNTIYF.

This rearrangement joins TRBV25-1 to TRBJ1-4; 7 bases line up with TRBD1. V shed 3 bases, J shed 4 bases, and the junction held 5 bases outside the gene matches. The CDR3 is made up of 15 amino acids. Germline V gene data show CDR1 as MGHDK and CDR2 as SYGVNS. Here the CDR3 reads CASSDSGGSNEKLFF. CDR3 bases: TGTGCCAGCAGTGACTCAGGGGGGAGTAATGAAAAACTGTTTTTT.

The chain is built from TRBV7-6 and TRBJ2-7; 8 positions match TRBD1. Looked up from germline, CDR1 is SGHVS and CDR2 is FNYEAQ. CDR3 size: 16 residues. Trimming cost V 3 bases and J 2 bases; bases outside gene matches: 9. The DNA for the CDR3 is TGTGCCAGCAGCTTGGAGACAGGGGATGGGACCTACGAGCAGTACTTC. Translated: CASSLETGDGTYEQYF.

This clone was found once. The chain carries TRBV28 and TRBJ2-3, with 8 bases matching TRBD1. The CDR3 consists of 15 residues. The V gene's germline CDR1 is MDHEN and CDR2 SYDVKM. Unmatched junction bases numbered 6, after V lost 6 bases and J lost 1 base. CDR3 amino acids: CASSQRDRRTDTQYF. The CDR3 region has the DNA TGTGCCAGCAGCCAGAGGGACAGGCGCACAGATACGCAGTATTTT.

The chain has TRBV30 and TRBJ2-3; D possibly corresponds to TRBD2 (6 bases). Germline V gene data show CDR1 as GTSNPN and CDR2 as SVGIG (reference sequence). Trimming left V 7 bases short and J 0 bases short, with 8 bases between. This CDR3 spans 12 amino acids. The DNA for the CDR3 is TGTGCCTTTAGCGGAAGCACAGATACGCAGTATTTT. As protein: CAFSGSTDTQYF.

The chain is built from TRBV3-1 (or the pseudogene TRBV3-2) and TRBJ2-3; no clear D. Deletions cut 1 base from V and 0 bases from J, with 8 bases between. Germline CDR1 LGHDT, CDR2 YNNKEL (reference sequence). The CDR3 runs 15 residues. As DNA, the CDR3 is TGTGCCAGCAGCCAAGGAGCGACTAGCACAGATACGCAGTATTTT. Amino acid sequence: CASSQGATSTDTQYF.

This clone was counted a few times. The rearrangement joins TRBV5-4 to TRBJ1-1, with 8 bases that match TRBD1. CDR1 is SGHNT and CDR2 is YYREEE in the germline V gene (reference sequence). V shed 0 bases and J 8 bases; nucleotides not matched to a gene: 3. This CDR3 spans 13 amino acids. CDR3 nucleotides: TGTGCCAGCAGCTTGGCGGACAGGGAAGAAGCTTTCTTT. Protein sequence: CASSLADREEAFF.